The entry below describes one T cell receptor (beta chain). This sample is part of a study of T cell responses to AZD1222 COVID-19 vaccine. Some second doses came at about 4 weeks and others at about 12 weeks; these were pooled. Repertoires were generated with immunoSEQ multiplex PCR, while TCRdb's copy carries only in-frame clones and drops some. The sample shows about 55,000 clones, about 80% of them seen only once. The sequence was obtained from an adult who received the AZD1222 COVID-19 vaccine. The starting material was peripheral blood, obtained 28 days after the second AZD1222 dose.

CDR3 DNA sequence: TGTGCCAGCAGTTTAACGGTAGCGGGAGGGGATACGCAGTATTTT. It is translated as CASSLTVAGGDTQYF. The chain recombines TRBV28 with TRBJ2-3; TRBD2 agrees at 11 bases. V was clipped by 2 bases and J by 6 bases; unmatched bases: 4. CDR3 length equals 15 residues. CDR1 and CDR2 from the germline V gene are MDHEN and SYDVKM.